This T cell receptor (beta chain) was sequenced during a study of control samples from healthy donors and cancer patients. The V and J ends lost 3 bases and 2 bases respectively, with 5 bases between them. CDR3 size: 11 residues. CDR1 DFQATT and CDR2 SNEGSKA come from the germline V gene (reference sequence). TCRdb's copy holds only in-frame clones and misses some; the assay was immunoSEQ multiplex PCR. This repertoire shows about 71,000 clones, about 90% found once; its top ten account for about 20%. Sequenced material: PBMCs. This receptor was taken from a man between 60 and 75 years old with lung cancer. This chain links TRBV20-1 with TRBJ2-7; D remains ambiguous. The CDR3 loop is CSARPAYEQYF. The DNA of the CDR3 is TGCAGTGCTAGGCCAGCCTACGAGCAGTACTTC.